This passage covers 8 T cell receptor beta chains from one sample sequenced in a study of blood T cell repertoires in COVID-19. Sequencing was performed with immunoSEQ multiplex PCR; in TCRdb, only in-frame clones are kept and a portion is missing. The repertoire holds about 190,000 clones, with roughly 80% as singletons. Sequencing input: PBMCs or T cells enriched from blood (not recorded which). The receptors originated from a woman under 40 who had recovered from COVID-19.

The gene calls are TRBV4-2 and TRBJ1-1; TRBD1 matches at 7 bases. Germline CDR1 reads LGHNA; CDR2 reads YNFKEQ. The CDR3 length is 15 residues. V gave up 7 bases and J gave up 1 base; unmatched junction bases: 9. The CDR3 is CASTLERTGNTEAFF. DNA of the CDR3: TGTGCCAGCACCCTTGAGCGGACAGGGAACACTGAAGCTTTCTTT.

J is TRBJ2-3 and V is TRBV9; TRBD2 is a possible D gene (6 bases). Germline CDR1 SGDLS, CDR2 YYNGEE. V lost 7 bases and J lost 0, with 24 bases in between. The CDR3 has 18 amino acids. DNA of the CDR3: TGTGCCAGCCTGACGGCGGGGACTCTCCACCAAAGCACAGATACGCAGTATTTT. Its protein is CASLTAGTLHQSTDTQYF.

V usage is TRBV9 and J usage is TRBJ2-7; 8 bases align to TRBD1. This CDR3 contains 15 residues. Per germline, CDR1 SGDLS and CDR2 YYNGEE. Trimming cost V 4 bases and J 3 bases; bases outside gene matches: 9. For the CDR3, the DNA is TGTGCCAGCAGCTTGGGACAGGCGGACAACTACGAGCAGTACTTC. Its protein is CASSLGQADNYEQYF. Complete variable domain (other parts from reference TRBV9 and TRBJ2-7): DSGVTQTPKHLITATGQRVTLRCSPRSGDLSVYWYQQSLDQGLQFLIQYYNGEERAKGNILERFSAQQFPDLHSELNLSSLELGDSALYFCASSLGQADNYEQYFGPGTRLTVT.

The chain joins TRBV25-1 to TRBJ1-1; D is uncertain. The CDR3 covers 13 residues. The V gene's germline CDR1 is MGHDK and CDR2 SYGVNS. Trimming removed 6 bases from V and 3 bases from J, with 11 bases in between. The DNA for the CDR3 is TGTGCCAGCAGCCGTGGCACCTACACTGAAGCTTTCTTT. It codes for CASSRGTYTEAFF. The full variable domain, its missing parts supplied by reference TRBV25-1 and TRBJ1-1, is EADIYQTPRYLVIGTGKKITLECSQTMGHDKMYWYQQDPGMELHLIHYSYGVNSTEKGDLSSESTVSRIRTEHFPLTLESARPSHTSQYLCASSRGTYTEAFFGQGTRLTVV.

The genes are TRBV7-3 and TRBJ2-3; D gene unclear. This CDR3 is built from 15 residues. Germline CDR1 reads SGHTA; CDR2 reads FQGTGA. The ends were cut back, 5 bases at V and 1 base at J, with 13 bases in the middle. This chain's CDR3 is CASSQDSTRTDTQYF. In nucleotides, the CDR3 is TGTGCCAGCAGCCAAGATTCTACCCGCACAGATACGCAGTATTTT.

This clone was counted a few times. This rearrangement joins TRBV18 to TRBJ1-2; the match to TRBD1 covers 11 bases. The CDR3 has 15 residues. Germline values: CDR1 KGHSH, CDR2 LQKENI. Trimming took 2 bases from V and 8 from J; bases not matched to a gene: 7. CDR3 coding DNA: TGTGCCAGCTCACCATCCGGGACAGGGGGGAGAGGCTACACCTTC. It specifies CASSPSGTGGRGYTF.

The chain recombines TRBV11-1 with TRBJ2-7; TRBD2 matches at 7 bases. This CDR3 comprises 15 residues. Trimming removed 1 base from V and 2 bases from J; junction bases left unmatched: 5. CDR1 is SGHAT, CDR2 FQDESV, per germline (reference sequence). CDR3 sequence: CASSLDWGGTYEQYV. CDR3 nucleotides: TGTGCCAGCAGCTTAGACTGGGGGGGAACCTACGAGCAGTACGTC.

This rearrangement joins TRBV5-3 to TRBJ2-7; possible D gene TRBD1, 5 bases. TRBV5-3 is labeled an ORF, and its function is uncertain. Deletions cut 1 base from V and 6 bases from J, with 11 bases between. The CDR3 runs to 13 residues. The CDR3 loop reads CARSLSRVVEQYV. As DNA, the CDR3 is TGTGCCAGAAGCTTGAGCAGGGTGGTCGAGCAGTACGTC.